This paragraph reports one T cell receptor beta chain. No antigen is known for it. This CDR3 is missing its conserved last phenylalanine or tryptophan, likely due to a read error. The DNA is left out, because the CDR3 cannot be placed on it with certainty; the CDR3 is given as TCRdb lists it. The record originates from a study of prognosis after radiotherapy for stage I lung cancer. Study context: Aged about 53 to 84 years, with a median of roughly 78 years, the patients were about 13 men and more than five women. The biologically effective dose of the SBRT radiotherapy was at least 100 Gy, given over 3 to 5 fractions. The tumor diagnosis was squamous cell carcinoma for seven patients and adenocarcinoma for roughly 12.

Study-level results: Differing TRBV and TRBJ gene usage was reportedly seen between patients with and without metastases.

Genomic DNA was subjected to two-round multiplex PCR for amplification of TCR beta CDR3. Primers (each specific to one TRBV or TRBJ gene) were used in first-round PCR. A single record per CDR3 protein comes from TCRdb applying MiXCR to the multiplex PCR reads. The sample shows more than 11,000 distinct CDR3 sequences, 31% of them seen only once. The CDR3 extends over 12 residues, inclusive of both ends. The germline gives CDR1 KGHDR, CDR2 SFDVKD. The chain is built from TRBV24-1 and TRBJ2-3. This TCR was sampled from a donor over 45 with non-small cell lung cancer. The sample here was PBMCs, taken before or after stereotactic body radiation therapy (not recorded which). CDR3 residues: CATSVGSDTQYY.